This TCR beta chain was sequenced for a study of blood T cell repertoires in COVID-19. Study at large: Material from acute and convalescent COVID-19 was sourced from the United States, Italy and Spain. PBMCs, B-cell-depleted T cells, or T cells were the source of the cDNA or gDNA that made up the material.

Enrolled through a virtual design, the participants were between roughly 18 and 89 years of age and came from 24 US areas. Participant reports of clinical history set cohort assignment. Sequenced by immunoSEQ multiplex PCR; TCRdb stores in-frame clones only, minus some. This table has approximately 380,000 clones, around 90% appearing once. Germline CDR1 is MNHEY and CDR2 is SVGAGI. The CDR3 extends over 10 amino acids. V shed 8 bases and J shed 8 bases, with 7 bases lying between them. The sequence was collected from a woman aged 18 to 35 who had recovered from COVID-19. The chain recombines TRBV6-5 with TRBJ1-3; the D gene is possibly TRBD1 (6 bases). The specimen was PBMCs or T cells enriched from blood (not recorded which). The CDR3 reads CASSGDTIYF. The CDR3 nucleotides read TGTGCCAGCTCAGGGGACACCATATATTTT.